The 5 T cell receptor beta chains in this list originate from one sample, sequenced in a study of shared clonotypes between healthy human individuals. Assay: immunoSEQ multiplex PCR; the TCRdb copy retains only in-frame clones and omits some. The sample yields 2 million to 2.5 million clones, 95% seen once. The sequenced sample consisted of naive CD4+ T cells sorted from blood. Described subset: CD45RA+ positively selected. The source is a man younger than 35 in good health.

Regarding this clone: This same CDR3 is encoded by further DNA sequences in the sample. The rearrangement links TRBV5-1 to TRBJ2-7; TRBD2 matches 10 bases. This CDR3 region has 15 residues. J was trimmed by 3 bases and V by 1 base; bases with no gene match: 4. Germline-derived CDR1 and CDR2 are SGHRS and YFSETQ. The CDR3 nucleotides are TGCGCCAGCAGCTTGTTGTCTAGCGGGAGCTACGAGCAGTACTTC. Protein sequence: CASSLLSSGSYEQYF.

The CDR3 loop reads CAARQPQHF. CDR3 nucleotides: TGTGCCGCGAGGCAGCCCCAGCATTTT. This chain links TRBV21-1 with TRBJ1-5. TRBV21-1 is deemed a pseudogene. This CDR3 has 9 residues.

The V gene is TRBV9, the J gene TRBJ1-2, with 9 bases aligning to TRBD1. The CDR3 runs 17 residues. The germline gives CDR1 SGDLS, CDR2 YYNGEE. V lost 4 bases, J lost 5 bases, and 15 bases stayed unmatched. In DNA, the CDR3 is TGTGCCAGCAGCCCCCTGACCGGGACAGGGCTTAGGTATGGCTACACCTTC. Protein: CASSPLTGTGLRYGYTF. The whole variable domain, remainder taken from reference TRBV9 and TRBJ1-2, is DSGVTQTPKHLITATGQRVTLRCSPRSGDLSVYWYQQSLDQGLQFLIQYYNGEERAKGNILERFSAQQFPDLHSELNLSSLELGDSALYFCASSPLTGTGLRYGYTFGSGTRLTVV.

The chain is built from TRBV11-3 and TRBJ2-5; 16 nucleotides line up with TRBD2. Germline V lookup: CDR1 SGHNT, CDR2 YENEEA. This CDR3 contains 19 residues. J gave up 1 base and V 3 bases, and 8 bases lay outside the gene matches. CDR3 in amino acids: CASSFQPGLAGGTQETQYF. The CDR3, as DNA: TGTGCCAGCAGCTTCCAACCGGGACTAGCGGGAGGGACCCAAGAGACCCAGTACTTC.

V and J are TRBV6-5 and TRBJ2-3; possibly TRBD2 for D (5 bases). V lost 2 bases, J lost 5 bases, and 14 bases lay in between. Per germline, CDR1 MNHEY and CDR2 SVGAGI. The CDR3 length is 15 residues. CDR3 DNA sequence: TGTGCCAGCAGTTACGGTCTAGCCCCGGGAGATACGCAGTATTTT. Residues: CASSYGLAPGDTQYF.